The 28 T cell receptor beta chains in this list originate from one sample, sequenced in a study of shared clonotypes between healthy human individuals. It was CD45RO-negative cells, positively selected for CCR7, that made up naive CD8 cells, with terminally differentiated effector memory CD45RA+ cells excluded. Assay used: immunoSEQ multiplex PCR; TCRdb lists only in-frame clones, some missing. The data show hundreds of thousands of clones, roughly 95% seen once. Sequencing input: naive CD8+ T cells sorted from blood. Source of these receptors: a woman under 40 in good health.

J is TRBJ2-2 and V is TRBV7-8; 7 nucleotides agree with TRBD2. This CDR3 is 16 amino acids long. After removal of 5 bases from V and 4 bases from J, the junction contained 10 bases not matched to a gene. The germline gives CDR1 SGHVS, CDR2 FQNEAQ. Here the CDR3 reads CASSPFDSGFTGELFF. CDR3 coding DNA: TGTGCCAGCAGCCCCTTTGATAGCGGGTTCACCGGGGAGCTGTTTTTT.

The chain recombines TRBV13 with TRBJ2-7; D remains ambiguous. Trimming took 1 base from V and 0 from J, leaving 4 bases between them. CDR3 length: 13 amino acids. Germline CDR1 PRHDT, CDR2 FYEKMQ (reference sequence). CDR3 in DNA: TGTGCCAGCAGCTTAGCGTACTCCTACGAGCAGTACTTC. It is translated as CASSLAYSYEQYF.

The chain employs TRBV19 and TRBJ1-2; the D is unclear. The germline V gene has CDR1 LNHDA and CDR2 SQIVND (reference sequence). This CDR3 region has 14 residues. Between the trimmed V and J ends, which lost 3 bases and 4 bases, there was a span of 12 bases. CDR3 bases: TGTGCCAGTAGTATTTTCGGGAGCAGCTATGGCTACACCTTC. Protein product: CASSIFGSSYGYTF.

This clone was detected only once. The CDR3 DNA sequence: TGTGCCAGCAGTTGGGCAGGCCGGACCTACGAGCAGTACTTC. Translated, it gives CASSWAGRTYEQYF. This chain connects TRBV28 to TRBJ2-7; D gene uncertain. Trimming shortened V by 4 bases and J by 2 bases, and 12 bases separated the two germline ends. The CDR3 runs 14 residues. Germline-derived CDR1 and CDR2 are MDHEN and SYDVKM.

The V and J genes are TRBV28 and TRBJ2-1; D is possibly TRBD1 (5 bases). Germline V gives CDR1 MDHEN, CDR2 SYDVKM. This CDR3 comprises 15 residues. V was pared by 6 bases and J by 0 bases, with 12 bases between. The CDR3 spells CASRPDSSSYNEQFF. As DNA, the CDR3 is TGTGCCAGCAGACCAGACAGTAGCTCCTACAATGAGCAGTTCTTC.

The rearrangement uses TRBV5-6 and TRBJ2-7, with D unclear. Germline values: CDR1 SGHDT, CDR2 YYEEEE. Trimming cost V 4 bases and J 7 bases, with 21 bases left between them. The CDR3 sequence is 15 residues long. CDR3 sequence: CASSGVGPRIKEQYF. In DNA, the CDR3 is TGTGCCAGCAGCGGGGTCGGGCCCCGGATTAAGGAGCAGTACTTC.

The chain joins TRBV7-8 to TRBJ1-5, with D possibly TRBD1 on 5 matching bases. The CDR3 covers 15 residues. CDR1 is SGHVS and CDR2 is FQNEAQ in the germline V gene. Trimming removed 3 bases at V and 4 bases at J, with 13 bases between. The CDR3 DNA is TGTGCCAGCAGCTTTGGTCCGCGGGGGAATCAGCCCCAGCATTTT. It encodes CASSFGPRGNQPQHF.

The gene calls are TRBV7-6 and TRBJ2-5; D is possibly TRBD1 (5 bases). Near its end, the DNA agrees better with TRBJ2-7, so the J call may be wrong. The germline V gene encodes CDR1 SGHVS and CDR2 FNYEAQ. CDR3 length: 12 amino acids. DNA for the CDR3: TGTGCCAGCAGCGCAGGGCCCTACGAGCAGTACTTC. This codes for CASSAGPYEQYF.

The gene calls are TRBV4-1 and TRBJ2-2, with TRBD1 as a possible D gene (5 bases). The ends were cut back, 4 bases at V and 3 bases at J, with 15 bases in the middle. The CDR3 covers 16 residues. From germline, CDR1 is MGHRA and CDR2 YSYEKL. CDR3 nucleotide sequence: TGCGCCAGCAGCCCGCGTGTGACAGCCCACACCGGGGAGCTGTTTTTT. Translation: CASSPRVTAHTGELFF.

J is TRBJ1-1 and V is TRBV11-2; 10 bases are shared with TRBD1. Germline CDR1 reads SGHAT; CDR2 reads FQNNGV. Trimming removed 3 bases from V and 3 bases from J; junction bases left unmatched: 1. The CDR3 totals 14 residues. The DNA for the CDR3 is TGTGCCAGCAGCTTGGGGACAGGGGACACTGAAGCTTTCTTT. Translating gives CASSLGTGDTEAFF.

The rearrangement joins TRBV9 to TRBJ1-3; 8 positions match TRBD1. Germline V CDR1 and CDR2: SGDLS, YYNGEE. Unmatched junction bases numbered 8, after V lost 0 bases and J lost 0 bases. This CDR3 has 18 residues. The CDR3 reads CASSVGGQGPSSGNTIYF. The CDR3 bases are TGTGCCAGCAGCGTAGGCGGACAGGGACCAAGCTCTGGAAACACCATATATTTT.

The V and J genes are TRBV29-1 and TRBJ2-1; D gene uncertain. CDR3 length: 11 amino acids. CDR1 and CDR2 (germline): SQVTM, ANQGSEA. V was trimmed by 0 bases and J by 5 bases, leaving 2 bases between them. CDR3 bases: TGCAGCGTTGAAGATGACAATGAGCAGTTCTTC. Translated: CSVEDDNEQFF.

The chain carries TRBV29-1 and TRBJ2-1; TRBD2 matches at 11 bases. The germline V gene has CDR1 SQVTM and CDR2 ANQGSEA. This CDR3 comprises 17 residues. After removal of 7 bases from V and 4 bases from J, the junction contained 15 bases not matched to a gene. Written as DNA, the CDR3 is TGCAGCGCACATAGCGGGAGGGGGCCCGGTCAATACAATGAGCAGTTCTTC. Translated, it gives CSAHSGRGPGQYNEQFF.

The chain carries TRBV13 and TRBJ1-2; 8 nucleotides agree with TRBD1. CDR3 size: 15 residues. The junction had 3 bases not matched to a gene; V was cut back by 0 bases and J by 3 bases. The germline V gene has CDR1 PRHDT and CDR2 FYEKMQ (reference sequence). For the CDR3, the DNA is TGTGCCAGCAGCTTAGGCAGGGGGCGAGACTATGGCTACACCTTC. Translating gives CASSLGRGRDYGYTF.

CDR3 DNA: TGTGCCAGCAGCTGGGATTACCTCTCAAGGGCGAACACCGGGGAGCTGTTTTTT. Translating it yields CASSWDYLSRANTGELFF. The chain carries TRBV11-2 and TRBJ2-2; D gene uncertain. This CDR3 has 18 residues. Germline V gene sequence: CDR1 SGHAT, CDR2 FQNNGV. Trimming took 4 bases from V and 0 from J, leaving 18 bases between them.

The chain has TRBV28 and TRBJ2-7, with 9 positions matching TRBD1. The CDR3 has 16 amino acids. Germline lookup yields CDR1 MDHEN and CDR2 SYDVKM. V trimming: 6 bases; J trimming: 4 bases; junction bases outside the gene matches: 13. CDR3 loop: CASSPTYRGRLYEQYF. Here the CDR3 DNA reads TGTGCCAGCAGCCCAACCTACAGGGGGCGTCTGTACGAGCAGTACTTC. The complete variable domain, with remaining parts taken from reference TRBV28 and TRBJ2-7, reads DVKVTQSSRYLVKRTGEKVFLECVQDMDHENMFWYRQDPGLGLRLIYFSYDVKMKEKGDIPEGYSVSREKKERFSLILESASTNQTSMYLCASSPTYRGRLYEQYFGPGTRLTVT.

The chain joins TRBV19 to TRBJ1-1; 8 bases line up with TRBD1. There are 15 residues in the CDR3. Germline loops: CDR1 LNHDA, CDR2 SQIVND (reference sequence). V lost 7 bases, J lost 1 base, and 8 bases stayed unmatched. CDR3 in amino acids: CASIMTTGGNTEAFF. For the CDR3, the DNA is TGTGCCAGTATTATGACCACAGGGGGGAACACTGAAGCTTTCTTT. The full variable domain, its missing parts supplied by reference TRBV19 and TRBJ1-1, is DGGITQSPKYLFRKEGQNVTLSCEQNLNHDAMYWYRQDPGQGLRLIYYSQIVNDFQKGDIAEGYSVSREKKESFPLTVTSAQKNPTAFYLCASIMTTGGNTEAFFGQGTRLTVV.

A note on this clone: The same CDR3 also results from other DNA sequences found in this sample. The chain carries TRBV6-5 and TRBJ2-1; 10 positions agree with TRBD2. This CDR3 region has 15 residues. V trimming: 4 bases; J trimming: 2 bases; junction bases outside the gene matches: 2. Germline V gene sequence: CDR1 MNHEY, CDR2 SVGAGI. CDR3 protein: CASSLAGGPYNEQFF. The DNA of the CDR3 is TGTGCCAGCAGTTTAGCGGGAGGCCCCTACAATGAGCAGTTCTTC.

The chain links TRBV7-9 to TRBJ2-7; the D gene could be TRBD1 or TRBD2 (5 bases each). Per germline, CDR1 SEHNR and CDR2 FQNEAQ (reference sequence). Trimming took off 4 bases at V and 4 bases at J, with 23 bases between the two ends. The CDR3 length is 17 residues. Here the CDR3 DNA reads TGTGCCAGCAGCTCTCGGGACCGACTCCCTATACTATACGAGCAGTACTTC. It translates to CASSSRDRLPILYEQYF.

The chain links TRBV19 to TRBJ1-3, with 7 bases that match TRBD1. Trimming at V came to 9 bases and at J to 0 bases, leaving 17 bases not matched to a gene. There are 18 residues in the CDR3. Looked up from germline, CDR1 is LNHDA and CDR2 is SQIVND (reference sequence). DNA for the CDR3: TGTGCCAGCTCCTGGTGGGCCGGACAGGAGAACTCTGGAAACACCATATATTTT. It codes for CASSWWAGQENSGNTIYF.

Notes on this clone: This same CDR3 is encoded by further DNA sequences in the sample. J is TRBJ2-7 and V is TRBV27; no firm D call. This CDR3 is built from 13 residues. V was pared by 0 bases and J by 0 bases, with 3 bases between. Germline V lookup: CDR1 MNHEY, CDR2 SMNVEV (reference sequence). Here the CDR3 DNA reads TGTGCCAGCAGTTTATCGTTCTCCTACGAGCAGTACTTC. This encodes CASSLSFSYEQYF.

This chain links TRBV7-9 with TRBJ1-2; possibly TRBD1 for D (6 bases). Germline V CDR1 and CDR2: SEHNR, FQNEAQ (reference sequence). Trimming cost V 1 base and J 8 bases, with 11 bases left between them. This CDR3 is 13 amino acids long. CDR3 amino acids: CASSLGTERGYTF. The DNA for the CDR3 is TGTGCCAGCAGCTTAGGGACAGAACGCGGCTACACCTTC.

A remark on this clone: The same CDR3 also results from other DNA sequences found in this sample. In DNA form, the CDR3 reads TGTGCCAGCAGTTTAAGGACGGTGAACACTGAAGCTTTCTTT. It is translated as CASSLRTVNTEAFF. The J gene is TRBJ1-1, the V gene TRBV27; D is unclear. CDR1 and CDR2 (germline): MNHEY, SMNVEV (reference sequence). Trimming removed 2 bases from V and 0 bases from J, with 7 bases in between. The CDR3 spans 14 residues.

The chain recombines TRBV27 with TRBJ2-7; 7 nucleotides line up with TRBD2. This CDR3 has 14 amino acids. J was trimmed by 3 bases and V by 6 bases; bases with no gene match: 8. CDR1 is MNHEY, CDR2 SMNVEV, per germline (reference sequence). This CDR3 reads CASRRGGSLYEQYF. In DNA form, the CDR3 reads TGTGCCAGCAGGCGGGGCGGGAGCCTCTACGAGCAGTACTTC.

The chain uses TRBV11-1 and TRBJ2-1; tentative D call: TRBD1 (6 bases). Germline values: CDR1 SGHAT, CDR2 FQDESV (reference sequence). There are 15 residues in the CDR3. V was pared by 4 bases and J by 8 bases, with 18 bases between. The CDR3: CASSSGQDFSDEQFF. The CDR3 coding sequence is TGTGCCAGCAGCTCGGGACAAGATTTTTCTGATGAGCAGTTCTTC.

V and J are TRBV15 and TRBJ2-5, with no clear D. The length of the CDR3 is 14 residues. The germline V gene has CDR1 LNHNV and CDR2 YYDKDF (reference sequence). Deletions cut 1 base from V and 3 bases from J, with 9 bases between. The CDR3 protein is CATSRVTLEETQYF. In nucleotides, the CDR3 is TGTGCCACCAGCAGAGTTACCTTGGAAGAGACCCAGTACTTC.

This sequence joins TRBV28 and TRBJ2-7; the match to TRBD1 covers 11 bases. CDR1 is MDHEN, CDR2 SYDVKM, per germline. The junction had 7 bases not matched to a gene; V was cut back by 2 bases and J by 4 bases. This CDR3 region has 16 residues. The CDR3 region is CASSLPRTGGGYEQYF. In nucleotides, the CDR3 is TGTGCCAGCAGTTTACCCCGGACAGGGGGCGGGTACGAGCAGTACTTC.

This chain joins TRBV27 and TRBJ1-1, with 7 bases identical to TRBD1. V shed 8 bases and J 1 base; nucleotides not matched to a gene: 7. The CDR3 sequence is 14 residues long. CDR1 MNHEY and CDR2 SMNVEV come from the germline V gene (reference sequence). The CDR3 bases are TGTGCCAGCCGATCAGAGGGGGCGAACACTGAAGCTTTCTTT. Protein product: CASRSEGANTEAFF.